These 5 T cell receptor beta chains were sequenced from one sample in a study of T cell responses to AZD1222 COVID-19 vaccine. Sequencing used immunoSEQ multiplex PCR; TCRdb keeps in-frame clones, though not all of them. The repertoire includes 95,000 to 100,000 clones, over 75% of them detected once, and 10% sits in the top ten. Here the sequenced sample was peripheral blood, taken 28 days after the second AZD1222 dose. The receptors shown here come from an adult who received the AZD1222 COVID-19 vaccine.

The CDR3 bases are TGCAGTGCCTCCCGCTCCGCCGAGCAGTACTTC. Encoded protein: CSASRSAEQYF. The rearrangement uses TRBV20-1 and TRBJ2-7; no firm D call. V was pared by 6 bases and J by 6 bases, with 12 bases between. This CDR3 is built from 11 residues. In germline, CDR1 is DFQATT, CDR2 SNEGSKA (reference sequence).

V and J are TRBV29-1 and TRBJ2-5; TRBD1 matches 8 bases. From germline, CDR1 is SQVTM and CDR2 ANQGSEA. The length of the CDR3 is 16 residues. J gave up 5 bases and V 2 bases, and 13 bases lay outside the gene matches. CDR3 loop: CSVERRQGAEGETQYF. The CDR3 coding sequence is TGCAGCGTTGAAAGAAGGCAGGGGGCGGAAGGGGAGACCCAGTACTTC.

The chain combines TRBV19 with TRBJ1-1; perhaps TRBD1 as D (6 bases). The length of the CDR3 is 13 residues. Germline V gives CDR1 LNHDA, CDR2 SQIVND (reference sequence). Trimming stripped 3 bases from V and 3 bases from J, with 8 bases between. CDR3 sequence: CASSMGTYTEAFF. The DNA of the CDR3 is TGTGCCAGTAGTATGGGGACATACACTGAAGCTTTCTTT. Based on the CDR3 plus reference TRBV19 and TRBJ1-1, the full variable domain is DGGITQSPKYLFRKEGQNVTLSCEQNLNHDAMYWYRQDPGQGLRLIYYSQIVNDFQKGDIAEGYSVSREKKESFPLTVTSAQKNPTAFYLCASSMGTYTEAFFGQGTRLTVV.

The rearrangement joins TRBV7-9 to TRBJ2-5; 7 nucleotides match TRBD2. This CDR3 has 17 residues. Unmatched junction bases numbered 12, after V lost 4 bases and J lost 1 base. Germline V gives CDR1 SEHNR, CDR2 FQNEAQ (reference sequence). CDR3: CASSSALAEGLQETQYF. The CDR3 DNA follows: TGTGCCAGCAGCTCGGCCCTAGCGGAGGGACTCCAAGAGACCCAGTACTTC. The full variable domain, completed using reference TRBV7-9 and TRBJ2-5, is DTGVSQNPRHKITKRGQNVTFRCDPISEHNRLYWYRQTLGQGPEFLTYFQNEAQLEKSRLLSDRFSAERPKGSFSTLEIQRTEQGDSAMYLCASSSALAEGLQETQYFGPGTRLLVL.

The DNA for the CDR3 is TGTGCCAGCAGCGAGGGTGGTGGCTACGAGCAGTACTTC. This sequence encodes CASSEGGGYEQYF. This rearrangement joins TRBV12-3 or TRBV12-4 to TRBJ2-7, with D tentatively TRBD2 (5 bases). The germline V and J ends were trimmed by 6 bases and 3 bases, with 12 bases remaining between them. The CDR3 runs 13 residues.